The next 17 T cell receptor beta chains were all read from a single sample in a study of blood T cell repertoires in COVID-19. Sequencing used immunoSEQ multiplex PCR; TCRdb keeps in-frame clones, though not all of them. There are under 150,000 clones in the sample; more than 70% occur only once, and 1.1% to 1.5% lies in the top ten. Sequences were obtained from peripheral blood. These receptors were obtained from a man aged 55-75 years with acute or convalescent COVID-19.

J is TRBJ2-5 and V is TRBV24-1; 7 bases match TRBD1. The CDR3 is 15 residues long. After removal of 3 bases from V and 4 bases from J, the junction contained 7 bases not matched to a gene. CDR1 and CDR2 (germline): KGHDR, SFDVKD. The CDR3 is CATSDTGQRSETQYF. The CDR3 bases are TGTGCCACCAGTGATACGGGACAGCGGTCAGAGACCCAGTACTTC.

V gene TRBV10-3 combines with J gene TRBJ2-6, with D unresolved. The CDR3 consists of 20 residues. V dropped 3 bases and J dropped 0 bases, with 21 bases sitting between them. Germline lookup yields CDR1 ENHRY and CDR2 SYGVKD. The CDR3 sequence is CAISDGVSGRKSSGANVLTF. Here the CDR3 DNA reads TGTGCCATCAGTGACGGCGTTTCAGGCAGAAAAAGCTCTGGGGCCAACGTCCTGACTTTC.

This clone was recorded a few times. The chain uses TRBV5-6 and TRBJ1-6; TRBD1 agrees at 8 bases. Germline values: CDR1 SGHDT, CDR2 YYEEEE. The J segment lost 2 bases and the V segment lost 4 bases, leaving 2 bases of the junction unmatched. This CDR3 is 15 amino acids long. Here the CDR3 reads CASSPRGPYNSPLHF. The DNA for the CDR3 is TGTGCCAGCAGCCCCAGGGGGCCCTATAATTCACCCCTCCACTTT. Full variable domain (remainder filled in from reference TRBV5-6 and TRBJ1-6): DAGVTQSPTHLIKTRGQQVTLRCSPKSGHDTVSWYQQALGQGPQFIFQYYEEEERQRGNFPDRFSGHQFPNYSSELNVNALLLGDSALYLCASSPRGPYNSPLHFGNGTRLTVT.

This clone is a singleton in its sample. This CDR3 is CASSLGTGRHEQFF. The CDR3 DNA follows: TGCGCCAGCAGCCTCGGGACAGGGAGGCATGAGCAGTTCTTC. The chain has TRBV5-1 and TRBJ2-1, with 9 bases lining up with TRBD1. Per germline, CDR1 SGHRS and CDR2 YFSETQ. The CDR3 is 14 residues long. Trimming removed 4 bases from V and 8 bases from J; junction bases left unmatched: 7.

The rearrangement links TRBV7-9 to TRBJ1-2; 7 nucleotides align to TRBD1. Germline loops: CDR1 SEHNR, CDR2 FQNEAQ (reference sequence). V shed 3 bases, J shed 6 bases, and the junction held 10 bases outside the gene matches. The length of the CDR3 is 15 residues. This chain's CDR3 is CASSFRTGGRDGYTF. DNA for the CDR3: TGTGCCAGCAGCTTTAGGACAGGCGGGAGGGATGGCTACACCTTC.

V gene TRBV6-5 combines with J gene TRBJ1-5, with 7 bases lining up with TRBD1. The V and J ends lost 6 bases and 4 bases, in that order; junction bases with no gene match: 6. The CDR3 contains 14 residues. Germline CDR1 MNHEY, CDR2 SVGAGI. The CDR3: CASSEGQRNQPQHF. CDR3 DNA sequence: TGTGCCAGCAGCGAGGGACAGAGAAATCAGCCCCAGCATTTT.

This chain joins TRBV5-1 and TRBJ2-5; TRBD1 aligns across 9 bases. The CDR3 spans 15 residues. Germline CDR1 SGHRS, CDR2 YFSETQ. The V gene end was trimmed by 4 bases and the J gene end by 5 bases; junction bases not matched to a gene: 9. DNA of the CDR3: TGCGCCAGCAGCATCGGGACAGGGTTGGGGGAGACCCAGTACTTC. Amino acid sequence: CASSIGTGLGETQYF.

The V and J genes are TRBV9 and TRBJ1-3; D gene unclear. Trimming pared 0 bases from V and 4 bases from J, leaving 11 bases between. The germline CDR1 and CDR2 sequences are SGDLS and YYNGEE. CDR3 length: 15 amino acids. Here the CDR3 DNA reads TGTGCCAGCAGCGTAGTCCCGCTATCCGGAAACACCATATATTTT. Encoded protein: CASSVVPLSGNTIYF. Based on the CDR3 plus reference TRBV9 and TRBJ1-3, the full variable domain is DSGVTQTPKHLITATGQRVTLRCSPRSGDLSVYWYQQSLDQGLQFLIQYYNGEERAKGNILERFSAQQFPDLHSELNLSSLELGDSALYFCASSVVPLSGNTIYFGEGSWLTVV.

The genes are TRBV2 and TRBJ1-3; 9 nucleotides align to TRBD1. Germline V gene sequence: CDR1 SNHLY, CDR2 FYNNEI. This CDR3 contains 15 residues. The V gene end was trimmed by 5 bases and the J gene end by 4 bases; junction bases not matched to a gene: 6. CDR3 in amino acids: CASSTTTGGGNTIYF. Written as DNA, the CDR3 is TGTGCCAGCAGTACTACCACAGGGGGCGGAAACACCATATATTTT.

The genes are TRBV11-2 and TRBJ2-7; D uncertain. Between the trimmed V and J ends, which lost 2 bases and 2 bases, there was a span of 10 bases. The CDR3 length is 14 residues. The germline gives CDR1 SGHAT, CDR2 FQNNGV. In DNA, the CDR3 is TGTGCCAGCAGCTTACCCAACAGAGCCTACGAGCAGTACTTC. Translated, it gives CASSLPNRAYEQYF.

CDR3 sequence: CASSARPPQTGTEAFF. DNA of the CDR3: TGTGCCAGTAGTGCCAGGCCCCCACAGACAGGGACTGAAGCTTTCTTT. The chain links TRBV19 to TRBJ1-1; 7 bases match TRBD1. CDR1 is LNHDA and CDR2 is SQIVND in the germline V gene (reference sequence). The V segment lost 5 bases and the J segment 5 bases; nucleotides outside the gene matches: 14. CDR3 length: 16 residues.

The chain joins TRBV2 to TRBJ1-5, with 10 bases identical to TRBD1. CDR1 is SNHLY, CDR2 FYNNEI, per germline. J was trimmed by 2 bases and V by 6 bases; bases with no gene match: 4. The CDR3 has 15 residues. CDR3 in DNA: TGTGCCAGCAGCCGGGGGACAGGGGGCAATCAGCCCCAGCATTTT. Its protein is CASSRGTGGNQPQHF.

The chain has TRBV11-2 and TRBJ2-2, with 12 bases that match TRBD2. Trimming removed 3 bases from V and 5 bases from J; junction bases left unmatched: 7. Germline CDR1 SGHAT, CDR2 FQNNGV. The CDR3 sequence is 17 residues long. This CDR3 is CASSFYPTSGRTGELFF. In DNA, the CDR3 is TGTGCCAGCAGCTTCTATCCTACTAGCGGGAGGACCGGGGAGCTGTTTTTT.

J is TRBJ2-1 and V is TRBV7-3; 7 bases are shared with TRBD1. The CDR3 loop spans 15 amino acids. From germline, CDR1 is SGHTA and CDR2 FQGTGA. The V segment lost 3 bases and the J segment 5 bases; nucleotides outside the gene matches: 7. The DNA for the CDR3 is TGTGCCAGCAGCTTTCGACAGGGAGTGGACAATGAGCAGTTCTTC. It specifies CASSFRQGVDNEQFF.

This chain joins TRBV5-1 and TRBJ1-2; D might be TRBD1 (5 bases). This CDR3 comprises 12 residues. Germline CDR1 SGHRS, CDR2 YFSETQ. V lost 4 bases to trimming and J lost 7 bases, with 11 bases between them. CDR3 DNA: TGCGCCAGCAGCGACCCTGGGGCTGGCTACACCTTC. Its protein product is CASSDPGAGYTF.

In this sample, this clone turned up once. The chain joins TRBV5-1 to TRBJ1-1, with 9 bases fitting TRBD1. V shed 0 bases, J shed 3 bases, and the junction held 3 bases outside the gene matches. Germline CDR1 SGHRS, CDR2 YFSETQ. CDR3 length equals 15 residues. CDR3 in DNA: TGCGCCAGCAGCTTGGACGGGGACAGGGACACTGAAGCTTTCTTT. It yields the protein CASSLDGDRDTEAFF.

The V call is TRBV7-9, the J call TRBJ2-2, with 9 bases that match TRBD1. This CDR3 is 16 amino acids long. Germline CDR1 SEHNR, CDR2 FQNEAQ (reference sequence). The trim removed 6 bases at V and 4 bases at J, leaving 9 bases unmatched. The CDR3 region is CASRAQQGAVTGELFF. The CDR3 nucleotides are TGTGCCAGCAGGGCCCAACAGGGGGCGGTCACCGGGGAGCTGTTTTTT. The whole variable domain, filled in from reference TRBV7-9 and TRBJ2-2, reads DTGVSQNPRHKITKRGQNVTFRCDPISEHNRLYWYRQTLGQGPEFLTYFQNEAQLEKSRLLSDRFSAERPKGSFSTLEIQRTEQGDSAMYLCASRAQQGAVTGELFFGEGSRLTVL.